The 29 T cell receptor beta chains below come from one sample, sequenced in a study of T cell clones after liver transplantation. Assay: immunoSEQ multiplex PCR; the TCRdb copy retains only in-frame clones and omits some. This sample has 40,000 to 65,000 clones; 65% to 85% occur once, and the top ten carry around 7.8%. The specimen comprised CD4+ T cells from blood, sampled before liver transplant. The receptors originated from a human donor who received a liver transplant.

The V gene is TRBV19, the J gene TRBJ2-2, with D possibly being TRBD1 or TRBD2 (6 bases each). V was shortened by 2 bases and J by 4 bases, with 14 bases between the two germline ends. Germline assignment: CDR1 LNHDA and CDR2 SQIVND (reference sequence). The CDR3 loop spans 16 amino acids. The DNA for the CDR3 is TGTGCCAGTAGTATACAGACGGGGGCTGGCACCGGGGAGCTGTTTTTT. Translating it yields CASSIQTGAGTGELFF.

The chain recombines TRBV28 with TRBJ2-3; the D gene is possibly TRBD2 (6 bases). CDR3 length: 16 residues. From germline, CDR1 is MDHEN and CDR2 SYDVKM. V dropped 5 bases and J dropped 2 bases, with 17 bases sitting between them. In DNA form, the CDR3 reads TGTGCCAGCAGTGGTCCGAGGGCGGGATTCACAGATACGCAGTATTTT. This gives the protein CASSGPRAGFTDTQYF.

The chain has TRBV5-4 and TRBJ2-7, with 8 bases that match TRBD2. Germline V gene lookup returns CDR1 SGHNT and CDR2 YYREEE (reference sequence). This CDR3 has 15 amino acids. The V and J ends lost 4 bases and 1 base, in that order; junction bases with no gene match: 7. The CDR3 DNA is TGTGCCAGCAGCCCCTCAGCGGGGGAGTCCTACGAGCAGTACTTC. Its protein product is CASSPSAGESYEQYF.

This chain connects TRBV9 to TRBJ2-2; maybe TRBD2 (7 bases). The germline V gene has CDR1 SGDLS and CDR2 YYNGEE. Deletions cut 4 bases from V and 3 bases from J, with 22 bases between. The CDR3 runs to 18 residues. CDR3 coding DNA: TGTGCCAGCAGCCCCCAGTGGGGAGGGGGGGCGTACACCGGGGAGCTGTTTTTT. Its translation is CASSPQWGGGAYTGELFF.

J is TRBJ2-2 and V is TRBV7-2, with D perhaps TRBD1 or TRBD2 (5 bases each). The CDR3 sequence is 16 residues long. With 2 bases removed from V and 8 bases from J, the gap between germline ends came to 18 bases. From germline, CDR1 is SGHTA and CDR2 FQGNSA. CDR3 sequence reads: CASSLTISGGGGELFF. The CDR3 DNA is TGTGCCAGCAGCTTAACGATAAGTGGGGGTGGAGGGGAGCTGTTTTTT. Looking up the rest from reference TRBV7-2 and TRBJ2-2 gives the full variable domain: GAGVSQSPSNKVTEKGKDVELRCDPISGHTALYWYRQSLGQGLEFLIYFQGNSAPDKSGLPSDRFSAERTGGSVSTLTIQRTQQEDSAVYLCASSLTISGGGGELFFGEGSRLTVL.

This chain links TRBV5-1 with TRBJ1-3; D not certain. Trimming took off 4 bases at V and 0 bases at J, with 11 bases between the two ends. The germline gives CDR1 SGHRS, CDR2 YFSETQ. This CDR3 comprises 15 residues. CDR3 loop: CASSAGQISGNTIYF. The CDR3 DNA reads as TGCGCCAGCAGCGCCGGGCAGATCTCTGGAAACACCATATATTTT. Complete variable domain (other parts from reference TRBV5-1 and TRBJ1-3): KAGVTQTPRYLIKTRGQQVTLSCSPISGHRSVSWYQQTPGQGLQFLFEYFSETQRNKGNFPGRFSGRQFSNSRSEMNVSTLELGDSALYLCASSAGQISGNTIYFGEGSWLTVV.

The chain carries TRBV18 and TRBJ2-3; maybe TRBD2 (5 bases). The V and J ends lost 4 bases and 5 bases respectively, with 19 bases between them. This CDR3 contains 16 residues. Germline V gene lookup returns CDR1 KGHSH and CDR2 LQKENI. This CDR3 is CASSRADGIVGDTQYF. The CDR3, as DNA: TGTGCCAGCTCACGCGCCGACGGGATAGTCGGAGATACGCAGTATTTT.

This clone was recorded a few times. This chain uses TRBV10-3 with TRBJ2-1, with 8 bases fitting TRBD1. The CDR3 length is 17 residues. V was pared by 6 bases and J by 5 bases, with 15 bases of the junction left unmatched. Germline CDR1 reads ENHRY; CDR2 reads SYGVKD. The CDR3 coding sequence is TGTGCCATCAGGGCGGGACAGGCCGGACACCGGGACAATGAGCAGTTCTTC. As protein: CAIRAGQAGHRDNEQFF.

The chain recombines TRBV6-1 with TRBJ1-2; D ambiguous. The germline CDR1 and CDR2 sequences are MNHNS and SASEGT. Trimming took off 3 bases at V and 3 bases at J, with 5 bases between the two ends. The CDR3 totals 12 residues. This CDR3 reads CASSEGYYGYTF. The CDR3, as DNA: TGTGCCAGCAGTGAGGGCTACTATGGCTACACCTTC.

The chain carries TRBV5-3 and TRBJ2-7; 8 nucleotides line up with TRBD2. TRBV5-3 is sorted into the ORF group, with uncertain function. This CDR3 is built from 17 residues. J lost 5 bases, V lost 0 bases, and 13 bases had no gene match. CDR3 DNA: TGTGCCAGAAGCTTGGGTCACGCCGGGACTAGTTATCACGAGCAGTACTTC. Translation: CARSLGHAGTSYHEQYF.

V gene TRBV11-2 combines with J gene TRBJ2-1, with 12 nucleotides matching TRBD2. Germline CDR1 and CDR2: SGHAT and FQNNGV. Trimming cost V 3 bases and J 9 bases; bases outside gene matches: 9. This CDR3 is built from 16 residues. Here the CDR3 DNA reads TGTGCCAGCAGCTTCGTGGTACTAGCGGGAGGTGGTGAGCAGTTCTTC. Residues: CASSFVVLAGGGEQFF. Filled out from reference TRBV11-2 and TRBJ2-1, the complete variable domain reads EAGVAQSPRYKIIEKRQSVAFWCNPISGHATLYWYQQILGQGPKLLIQFQNNGVVDDSQLPKDRFSAERLKGVDSTLKIQPAKLEDSAVYLCASSFVVLAGGGEQFFGPGTRLTVL.

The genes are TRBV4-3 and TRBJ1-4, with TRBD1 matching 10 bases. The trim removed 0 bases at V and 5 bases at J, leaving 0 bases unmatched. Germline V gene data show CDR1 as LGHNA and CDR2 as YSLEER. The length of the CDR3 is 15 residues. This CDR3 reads CASSQEGQGNEKLFF. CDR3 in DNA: TGCGCCAGCAGCCAAGAGGGACAGGGGAATGAAAAACTGTTTTTT.

The CDR3 loop reads CASGPPRAEAFF. DNA for the CDR3: TGTGCTAGTGGTCCACCCAGGGCCGAAGCTTTCTTT. This chain uses TRBV12-5 with TRBJ1-1, with D possibly TRBD1 on 5 matching bases. The CDR3 is made up of 12 amino acids. The germline V gene has CDR1 LGHNT and CDR2 FRNRAP. V lost 5 bases and J lost 8, with 12 bases in between.

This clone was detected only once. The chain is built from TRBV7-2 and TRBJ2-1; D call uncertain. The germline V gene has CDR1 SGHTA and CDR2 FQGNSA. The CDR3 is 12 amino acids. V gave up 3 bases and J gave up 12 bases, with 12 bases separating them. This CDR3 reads CASSFLRGRQFF. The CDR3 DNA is TGTGCCAGCAGCTTTTTACGTGGGCGGCAGTTCTTC.

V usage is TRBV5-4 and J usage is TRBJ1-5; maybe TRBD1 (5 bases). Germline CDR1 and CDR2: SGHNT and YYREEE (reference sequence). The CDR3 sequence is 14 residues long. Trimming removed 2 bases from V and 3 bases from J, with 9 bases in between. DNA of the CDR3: TGTGCCAGCAGCTTAGGAGGGGCCAATCAGCCCCAGCATTTT. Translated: CASSLGGANQPQHF.

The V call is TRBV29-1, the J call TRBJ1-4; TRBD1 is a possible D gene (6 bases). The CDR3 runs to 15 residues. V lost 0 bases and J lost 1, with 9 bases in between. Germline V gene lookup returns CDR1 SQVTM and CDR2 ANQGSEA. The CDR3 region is CSVEDQGGTNEKLFF. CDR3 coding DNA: TGCAGCGTTGAAGATCAAGGGGGAACTAATGAAAAACTGTTTTTT.

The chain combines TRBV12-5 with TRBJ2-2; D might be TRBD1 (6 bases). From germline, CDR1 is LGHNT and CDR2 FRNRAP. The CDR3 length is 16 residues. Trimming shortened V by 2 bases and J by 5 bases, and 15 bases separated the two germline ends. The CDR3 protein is CASGLKSAGDTGELFF. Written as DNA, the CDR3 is TGTGCTAGTGGTTTGAAGTCGGCAGGGGATACCGGGGAGCTGTTTTTT.

The CDR3 sequence: CASRFGGDGYTF. CDR3 DNA sequence: TGTGCCAGCAGATTTGGTGGGGATGGCTACACCTTC. This chain links TRBV25-1 with TRBJ1-2; no reliable D call. The V gene lost 6 bases and the J gene lost 6 bases, with 11 bases spanning the gap. Germline CDR1 and CDR2: MGHDK and SYGVNS. CDR3 length: 12 residues.

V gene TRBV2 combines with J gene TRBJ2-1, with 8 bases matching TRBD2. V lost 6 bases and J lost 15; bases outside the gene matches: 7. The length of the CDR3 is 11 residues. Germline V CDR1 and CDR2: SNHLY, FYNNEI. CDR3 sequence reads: CASSVGTSLFF. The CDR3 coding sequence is TGTGCCAGCAGCGTCGGGACTAGTCTGTTCTTC.

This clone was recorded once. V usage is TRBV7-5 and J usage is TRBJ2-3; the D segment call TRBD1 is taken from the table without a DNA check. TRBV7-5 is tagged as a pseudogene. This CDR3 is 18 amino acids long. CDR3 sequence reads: CARSPRGRGIRGFDTQYF. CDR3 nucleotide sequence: TGTGCCAGAAGCCCTAGGGGTAGGGGGATTAGGGGGTTCGATACGCAGTATTTT.

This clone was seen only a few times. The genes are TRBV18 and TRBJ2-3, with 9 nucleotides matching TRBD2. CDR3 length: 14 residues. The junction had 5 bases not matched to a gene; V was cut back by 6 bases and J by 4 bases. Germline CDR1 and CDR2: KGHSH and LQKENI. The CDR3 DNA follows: TGTGCCAGCTCCCGAGCGGGAGGCTCAGATACGCAGTATTTT. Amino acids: CASSRAGGSDTQYF. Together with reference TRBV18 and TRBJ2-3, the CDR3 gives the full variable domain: NAGVMQNPRHLVRRRGQEARLRCSPMKGHSHVYWYRQLPEEGLKFMVYLQKENIIDESGMPKERFSAEFPKEGPSILRIQQVVRGDSAAYFCASSRAGGSDTQYFGPGTRLTVL.

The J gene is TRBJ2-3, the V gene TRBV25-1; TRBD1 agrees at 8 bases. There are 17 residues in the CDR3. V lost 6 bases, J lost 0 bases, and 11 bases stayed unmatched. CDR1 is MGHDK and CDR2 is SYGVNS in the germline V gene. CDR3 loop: CASRGDRRSSSTDTQYF. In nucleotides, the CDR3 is TGTGCCAGCAGAGGGGACAGGCGATCGTCTAGCACAGATACGCAGTATTTT.

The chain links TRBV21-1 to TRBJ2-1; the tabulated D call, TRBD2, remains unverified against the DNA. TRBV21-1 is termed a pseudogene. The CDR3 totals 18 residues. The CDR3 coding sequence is TGTGCCAGCAGCAAAGCGTTGGAAGTCGCGGAGACCTACAATGAGCAGTTCTTC. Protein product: CASSKALEVAETYNEQFF.

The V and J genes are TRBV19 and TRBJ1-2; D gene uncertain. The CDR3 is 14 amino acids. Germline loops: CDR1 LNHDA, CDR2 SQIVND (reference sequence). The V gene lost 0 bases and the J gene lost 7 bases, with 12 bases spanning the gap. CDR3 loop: CASSIDRSSGGYTF. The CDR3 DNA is TGTGCCAGTAGTATAGATCGTAGCAGCGGTGGCTACACCTTC.

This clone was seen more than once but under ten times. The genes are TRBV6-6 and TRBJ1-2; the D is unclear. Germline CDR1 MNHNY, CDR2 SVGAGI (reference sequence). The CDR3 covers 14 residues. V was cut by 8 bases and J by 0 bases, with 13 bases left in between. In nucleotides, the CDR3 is TGTGCCAGCGGACTAGGGCCTTCTAACTATGGCTACACCTTC. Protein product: CASGLGPSNYGYTF.

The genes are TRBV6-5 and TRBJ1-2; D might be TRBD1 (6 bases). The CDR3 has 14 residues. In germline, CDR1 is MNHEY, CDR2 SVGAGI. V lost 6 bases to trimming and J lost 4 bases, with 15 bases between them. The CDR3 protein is CASRPVQGGYGYTF. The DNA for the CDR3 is TGTGCCAGCAGGCCGGTACAGGGAGGCTATGGCTACACCTTC.

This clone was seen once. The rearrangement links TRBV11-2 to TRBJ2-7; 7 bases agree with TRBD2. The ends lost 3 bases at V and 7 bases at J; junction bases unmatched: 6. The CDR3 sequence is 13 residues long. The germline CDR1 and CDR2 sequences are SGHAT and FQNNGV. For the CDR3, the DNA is TGTGCCAGCAGCTTGCGAGTGGGGGGGGAGCAGTACTTC. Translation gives CASSLRVGGEQYF.

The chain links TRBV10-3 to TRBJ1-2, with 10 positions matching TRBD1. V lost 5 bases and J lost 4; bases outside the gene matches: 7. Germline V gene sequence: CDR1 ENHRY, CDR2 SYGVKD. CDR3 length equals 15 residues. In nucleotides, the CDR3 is TGTGCCATCAGTCCAGGGACAGGGGATACCTATGGCTACACCTTC. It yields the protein CAISPGTGDTYGYTF.

The CDR3 here is CASCLGGRHTGELFF. For the CDR3, the DNA is TGTGCCAGCTGCCTGGGAGGTCGTCACACCGGGGAGCTGTTTTTT. The chain has TRBV7-2 and TRBJ2-2, with a tentative D call TRBD2 (6 bases). The CDR3 has 15 amino acids. Germline V gives CDR1 SGHTA, CDR2 FQGNSA. With 8 bases removed from V and 3 bases from J, the gap between germline ends came to 16 bases.